These 4 T cell receptor beta chains were all obtained from the same sample, sequenced in a study of blood T cell repertoires in COVID-19. This table comes from immunoSEQ multiplex PCR, and its TCRdb copy is limited to in-frame clones, with some not included. The table shows under 200,000 clones, with 85% to 90% occurring only once. Sequencing input: peripheral blood. These receptors were taken from a man in his sixties with COVID-19, enrolled during active disease.

This clone was recorded only once. The chain employs TRBV28 and TRBJ1-5; TRBD1 might be the D (5 bases). The germline gives CDR1 MDHEN, CDR2 SYDVKM. Trimming took off 1 base at V and 1 base at J, with 11 bases between the two ends. The CDR3 extends over 16 amino acids. The CDR3 nucleotides read TGTGCCAGCAGTTTATCCCAGGGCGTGAGCAATCAGCCCCAGCATTTT. Translation gives CASSLSQGVSNQPQHF.

The rearrangement links TRBV6-5 to TRBJ1-6; D might be TRBD1 (6 bases). Trimming removed 8 bases at V and 9 bases at J, with 17 bases between. The germline V gene has CDR1 MNHEY and CDR2 SVGAGI. The CDR3 covers 14 residues. The CDR3 DNA is TGTGCCAGCCGGGAGGGGGGGCGCGGTTCACCCCTCCACTTT. Translation gives CASREGGRGSPLHF.

CDR3 bases: TGCGCCAGCAGCCCCCGTCCTGGGGCCAACGTCCTGACTTTC. Amino acids: CASSPRPGANVLTF. The chain is built from TRBV5-1 and TRBJ2-6; D not resolved. This CDR3 has 14 residues. Germline loops: CDR1 SGHRS, CDR2 YFSETQ. V lost 4 bases, J lost 2 bases, and 7 bases lay in between. The full variable domain, in which reference TRBV5-1 and TRBJ2-6 provide the parts outside the CDR3, is KAGVTQTPRYLIKTRGQQVTLSCSPISGHRSVSWYQQTPGQGLQFLFEYFSETQRNKGNFPGRFSGRQFSNSRSEMNVSTLELGDSALYLCASSPRPGANVLTFGAGSRLTVL.

This clone was seen once. This chain uses TRBV11-3 with TRBJ2-3, with 7 bases fitting TRBD2. Germline V gene sequence: CDR1 SGHNT, CDR2 YENEEA. J was trimmed by 0 bases and V by 0 bases; bases with no gene match: 3. The CDR3 is 16 amino acids. The CDR3, as DNA: TGTGCCAGCAGCTTAGACAGCGGGACGAGCACAGATACGCAGTATTTT. It encodes CASSLDSGTSTDTQYF.